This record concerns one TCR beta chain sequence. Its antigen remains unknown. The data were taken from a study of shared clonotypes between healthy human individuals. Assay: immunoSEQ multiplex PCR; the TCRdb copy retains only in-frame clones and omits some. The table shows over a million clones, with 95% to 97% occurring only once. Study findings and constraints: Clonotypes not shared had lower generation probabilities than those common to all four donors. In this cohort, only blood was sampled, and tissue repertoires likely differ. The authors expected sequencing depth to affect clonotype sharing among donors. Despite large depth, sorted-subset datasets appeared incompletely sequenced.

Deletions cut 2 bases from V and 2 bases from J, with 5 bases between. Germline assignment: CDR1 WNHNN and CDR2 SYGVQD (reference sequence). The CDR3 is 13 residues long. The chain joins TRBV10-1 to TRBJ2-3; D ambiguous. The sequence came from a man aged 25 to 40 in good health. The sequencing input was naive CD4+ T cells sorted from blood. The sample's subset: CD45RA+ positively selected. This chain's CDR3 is CASSEAFTDTQYF. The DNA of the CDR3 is TGCGCCAGCAGTGAGGCCTTCACAGATACGCAGTATTTT.